Following are 21 T cell receptor beta chains from one sample sequenced in a study of regulatory T cells in long-lasting Graves disease. Time point denoted: newly diagnosed GD, antithyroid drugs for less than 3 months. There was RNA extracted from PBMCs, and the TCR library was made from it. To make TCR beta libraries, researchers used iRepertoire HTBI primers and Arm-PCR of CDR3 regions. One entry per CDR3 protein, called by TCRdb with MiXCR from the multiplex PCR reads. Of 420,000 or so distinct CDR3 sequences listed, roughly 15% are singletons. The sample was also reused in another study, on T cells in Graves' hyperthyroidism and ophthalmopathy.

The specimen comprised peripheral blood mononuclear cells (PBMCs), sampled at new diagnosis, from a patient treated with antithyroid drugs. The receptors originated from a woman aged 18-29 years with Graves disease.

Worth noting for this clonotype: A single base is all that separates this from a far larger clone, so a read error is likely. The chain is built from TRBV28 and TRBJ2-1, with 12 bases fitting TRBD2. This CDR3 comprises 15 residues. V lost 5 bases to trimming and J lost 5 bases; unmatched junction nucleotides: 4. Germline CDR1 reads MDHEN; CDR2 reads SYDVKM. This CDR3 is CASSLWTSGDNEQFF. The CDR3 DNA sequence: TGTGCCAGCAGTCTCTGGACTAGCGGGGACAATGAGCAGTTCTTC.

There are many counts of this clonotype. V usage is TRBV3-1 and J usage is TRBJ2-4; D ambiguous. V lost 1 base, J lost 0 bases, and 4 bases lay in between. The CDR3 is 14 amino acids. CDR1 and CDR2 (germline): LGHDT, YNNKEL (reference sequence). The CDR3 DNA is TGTGCCAGCAGCCAAGTTCTAGCCAAAAACATTCAGTACTTC. Amino acids: CASSQVLAKNIQYF.

This clonotype showed up many times. In DNA form, the CDR3 reads TGCAGTGCTAGGGTAACAGTACCCGGGGAGCTGTTTTTT. Translating it yields CSARVTVPGELFF. The genes are TRBV20-1 and TRBJ2-2; D not resolved. The V gene lost 3 bases and the J gene lost 6 bases, with 11 bases spanning the gap. The CDR3 covers 13 residues. Germline assignment: CDR1 DFQATT and CDR2 SNEGSKA (reference sequence).

This clonotype was seen ten or more times. The chain has TRBV5-1 and TRBJ1-6; 7 nucleotides agree with TRBD1. Germline-derived CDR1 and CDR2 are SGHRS and YFSETQ. The V gene end was trimmed by 0 bases and the J gene end by 5 bases; junction bases not matched to a gene: 2. This CDR3 region has 15 residues. The CDR3 region has the DNA TGCGCCAGCAGCTTGGGGGACAGAGATAATTCACCCCTCCACTTT. Encoded protein: CASSLGDRDNSPLHF.

This clonotype was seen only a few times. The chain recombines TRBV11-3 with TRBJ2-3, with a tentative D call TRBD1 (6 bases). From germline, CDR1 is SGHNT and CDR2 YENEEA. This CDR3 is built from 18 residues. Trimming took off 5 bases at V and 6 bases at J, with 27 bases between the two ends. The CDR3 loop is CASSLQGGIAGETDTQYF. The DNA for the CDR3 is TGTGCCAGCAGCCTCCAAGGGGGAATCGCGGGCGAAACTGATACGCAGTATTTT.

This clonotype has a count of ten or more. The genes are TRBV30 and TRBJ1-2; the match to TRBD1 covers 7 bases. The CDR3 covers 13 residues. Trimming cost V 7 bases and J 5 bases; bases outside gene matches: 10. The V gene's germline CDR1 is GTSNPN and CDR2 SVGIG (reference sequence). CDR3 amino acids: CASTGRYGYGYTF. The CDR3, as DNA: TGTGCCTCGACAGGGCGGTATGGGTATGGCTACACCTTC.

This clonotype occurred many times. The chain joins TRBV7-2 to TRBJ2-1; tentative D call: TRBD1 (6 bases). The V end was cut by 5 bases, the J end by 9 bases, with 14 bases between. The CDR3 has 13 residues. The germline gives CDR1 SGHTA, CDR2 FQGNSA. CDR3 sequence reads: CASSTNTGREQFF. DNA of the CDR3: TGTGCCAGCAGCACCAACACAGGGCGTGAGCAGTTCTTC.

This clonotype was observed many times. The V gene is TRBV15, the J gene TRBJ1-2, with unresolved D. The V gene lost 4 bases and the J gene lost 1 base, with 4 bases spanning the gap. CDR3 length: 12 amino acids. Germline-derived CDR1 and CDR2 are LNHNV and YYDKDF (reference sequence). CDR3 bases: TGTGCCACCAGCAAGGATAACTATGGCTACACCTTC. It encodes CATSKDNYGYTF.

This clonotype was seen ten or more times. This CDR3 is CASSGREKSYEQYF. The CDR3 region has the DNA TGTGCCAGCAGCGGCCGGGAGAAGAGTTACGAGCAGTACTTC. The chain has TRBV13 and TRBJ2-7; maybe TRBD2 (6 bases). V was clipped by 5 bases and J by 4 bases, with 15 bases between them. From germline, CDR1 is PRHDT and CDR2 FYEKMQ (reference sequence). CDR3 length: 14 residues.

This clonotype was counted many times. The V and J genes are TRBV28 and TRBJ2-1, with 10 bases aligning to TRBD2. CDR3 length: 16 residues. V trimming: 4 bases; J trimming: 8 bases; junction bases outside the gene matches: 11. Per germline, CDR1 MDHEN and CDR2 SYDVKM. The CDR3 region is CASSSPSGRVFDEQFF. In DNA form, the CDR3 reads TGTGCCAGCAGTTCCCCGAGCGGGAGGGTTTTCGATGAGCAGTTCTTC. Complete variable domain (other parts from reference TRBV28 and TRBJ2-1): DVKVTQSSRYLVKRTGEKVFLECVQDMDHENMFWYRQDPGLGLRLIYFSYDVKMKEKGDIPEGYSVSREKKERFSLILESASTNQTSMYLCASSSPSGRVFDEQFFGPGTRLTVL.

The J gene is TRBJ2-5, the V gene TRBV12-3 or TRBV12-4, with D unresolved. Deletions cut 8 bases from V and 5 bases from J, with 12 bases between. The CDR3 has 12 amino acids. The CDR3 spells CASLDPGETQYF. CDR3 coding DNA: TGTGCCAGCCTCGACCCTGGGGAGACCCAGTACTTC.

In its sample, this clonotype was seen a few times. The chain recombines TRBV20-1 with TRBJ2-7; either TRBD1 or TRBD2 may fit D (6 bases each). This CDR3 has 13 residues. Germline V lookup: CDR1 DFQATT, CDR2 SNEGSKA (reference sequence). V lost 7 bases and J 3 bases, leaving 16 bases between the germline ends. The CDR3 here is CSGEGGLDYEQYF. The CDR3 DNA sequence: TGCAGTGGAGAGGGGGGATTAGACTACGAGCAGTACTTC.

In this sample, this clonotype turned up many times. The chain recombines TRBV12-3 or TRBV12-4 with TRBJ1-4; D is possibly TRBD1 (5 bases). The J call is in doubt because the DNA end fits TRBJ1-6 better. This CDR3 spans 14 amino acids. CDR3 in amino acids: CASSLARQRSPLHF. DNA for the CDR3: TGTGCCAGCAGTTTAGCCAGACAGCGTTCACCCCTCCACTTT.

This clonotype appeared many times. V is TRBV7-2 and J is TRBJ2-7, with TRBD2 as a possible D gene (5 bases). Trimming stripped 4 bases from V and 2 bases from J, with 12 bases between. From germline, CDR1 is SGHTA and CDR2 FQGNSA. The CDR3 consists of 14 residues. CDR3 sequence reads: CASSSATGAYEQYF. In DNA form, the CDR3 reads TGTGCCAGCAGCTCTGCAACCGGGGCCTACGAGCAGTACTTC. Combining the CDR3 with reference TRBV7-2 and TRBJ2-7 gives the whole variable domain GAGVSQSPSNKVTEKGKDVELRCDPISGHTALYWYRQSLGQGLEFLIYFQGNSAPDKSGLPSDRFSAERTGGSVSTLTIQRTQQEDSAVYLCASSSATGAYEQYFGPGTRLTVT.

The table lists this clonotype with many counts. V gene TRBV27 combines with J gene TRBJ1-1; D call uncertain. The CDR3 has 15 residues. V lost 2 bases and J lost 2, with 12 bases in between. Germline CDR1 is MNHEY and CDR2 is SMNVEV (reference sequence). The CDR3 nucleotides are TGTGCCAGCAGTTTAAGGTGGACGGTAAACACTGAAGCTTTCTTT. Protein product: CASSLRWTVNTEAFF.

The rearrangement joins TRBV9 to TRBJ2-7; no definite D call. V was trimmed by 4 bases and J by 0 bases, leaving 14 bases between them. The CDR3 spans 15 residues. Germline-derived CDR1 and CDR2 are SGDLS and YYNGEE. The CDR3 DNA is TGTGCCAGCAGCAATAGCTGGGTGCCCTCCTACGAGCAGTACTTC. Translation gives CASSNSWVPSYEQYF.

V gene TRBV30 combines with J gene TRBJ2-7, with D perhaps given as TRBD1 or TRBD2 (5 bases each). The CDR3 is made up of 14 amino acids. Germline CDR1 is GTSNPN and CDR2 is SVGIG (reference sequence). V lost 0 bases to trimming and J lost 6 bases, with 15 bases between them. CDR3 loop: CAWSVSHSGTEQYF. Here the CDR3 DNA reads TGTGCCTGGAGTGTATCGCACTCGGGGACCGAGCAGTACTTC.

This clonotype was observed many times. The chain joins TRBV20-1 to TRBJ2-1; possible D gene TRBD2, 6 bases. CDR3 length equals 13 residues. V dropped 5 bases and J dropped 3 bases, with 11 bases sitting between them. Germline assignment: CDR1 DFQATT and CDR2 SNEGSKA (reference sequence). The CDR3 coding sequence is TGCAGTGCTTGGAGGGATTACTACAATGAGCAGTTCTTC. Residues: CSAWRDYYNEQFF.

This sequence joins TRBV4-3 and TRBJ2-5; 7 nucleotides agree with TRBD1. V shed 0 bases and J 3 bases; nucleotides not matched to a gene: 4. CDR1 and CDR2 from the germline V gene are LGHNA and YSLEER. The CDR3 totals 15 residues. This CDR3 reads CASSQDGQGEETQYF. In DNA form, the CDR3 reads TGCGCCAGCAGCCAAGATGGTCAGGGGGAAGAGACCCAGTACTTC.

V gene TRBV28 combines with J gene TRBJ2-1, with a weak D call TRBD2 (7 bases). This CDR3 region has 17 residues. Germline values: CDR1 MDHEN, CDR2 SYDVKM. The ends were cut back, 7 bases at V and 7 bases at J, with 26 bases in the middle. The CDR3 loop reads CASITGGPNLDRNEQFF. For the CDR3, the DNA is TGTGCCAGCATCACCGGGGGGCCCAATCTGGATCGGAATGAGCAGTTCTTC.

As regards this clonotype: This may come from a read error, since a much larger clone is one base off. V is TRBV20-1 and J is TRBJ2-1; 14 bases align to TRBD2. The CDR3 covers 17 residues. CDR1 is DFQATT, CDR2 SNEGSKA, per germline (reference sequence). Trimming at V came to 5 bases and at J to 10 bases, leaving 16 bases not matched to a gene. The DNA for the CDR3 is TGCAGTGCTCCCAATACCGGGACTAGCGGGAGTCCCGACGAGCAGTTCTTC. Protein: CSAPNTGTSGSPDEQFF.